A selection of T cell receptor beta chains follows, all from one sample in a study of CD8 T cells in ankylosing spondylitis. TCRdb used MiXCR to reprocess the 5' RACE reads, holding one entry per CDR3 protein. The sample has around 300,000 distinct CDR3 sequences, about 9.9% seen once. Sequenced: blood, either unsorted or a sorted T cell fraction (not recorded which). These receptors all stem from a female donor with ankylosing spondylitis or in good health (not recorded which). Each CDR3 is given with its conserved first and last residue. The order of the fields is D gene, V gene, clone size, J gene, CDR3 DNA, CDR3 protein. A D gene is named only where the DNA matches it firmly. Clone size, where shown, is once, few, many, or a class for clones that have expanded.

>NA|TRBV29-1|many|TRBJ2-7
TGCAGCGTTGCAGAGAATCCAAGCTACAGCTCCTACGAGCAGTACTTC
CSVAENPSYSSYEQYF
>NA|TRBV28|NA|TRBJ1-2
TGTGCCAGCAAAGGGTCGTACTATGGCTACACCTTC
CASKGSYYGYTF
>NA|TRBV29-1|few|TRBJ2-5
TGCAGCGTTGATACGGCAGGGGAGTACCAAGAGACCCAGTACTTC
CSVDTAGEYQETQYF
>NA|TRBV7-8|NA|TRBJ2-3
TGTACCAGCAGCTTAGGCCCGGGAGATACGCAGTATTTT
CTSSLGPGDTQYF
>NA|TRBV7-8|NA|TRBJ2-7
TGTGCCAGCAGCTTAGGAGCGGGCGGAGCCTCAGACGAGCAGTACTTC
CASSLGAGGASDEQYF
>NA|TRBV19|NA|TRBJ1-5
TGTGCCAGTAGTACTTACGTGGGCAATCAGCCCCAGCATTTT
CASSTYVGNQPQHF
>NA|TRBV6-2/TRBV6-3|NA|TRBJ2-2
TGTGCCAGCAGTTACTTCGGATCAATGGGCGGGGAGCTGTTTTTT
CASSYFGSMGGELFF
>NA|TRBV12-3/TRBV12-4|many|TRBJ2-7
TGTGCCAGCAGCCAAGAGGGGCGGGGGCAGTACTTC
CASSQEGRGQYF
>NA|TRBV28|many|TRBJ2-5
TGTGCCAGCAGTTTGACAGCCCTCCAAGAGACCCAGTACTTC
CASSLTALQETQYF
>TRBD2|TRBV5-6|many|TRBJ2-1
TGTGCCAGCAGCTCCACCGGGACTAGCCGTGACAATGAGCAGTTCTTC
CASSSTGTSRDNEQFF
>NA|TRBV5-1|many|TRBJ1-3
TGCGCCAGCAGCTTGGTGGAGAGCTCTGGAAACACCATATATTTT
CASSLVESSGNTIYF
>NA|TRBV7-8|many|TRBJ1-5
TGTGCCAGCAGCAAAGATAGGGGTCAGCCCCAGCATTTT
CASSKDRGQPQHF
>TRBD1|TRBV20-1|many|TRBJ1-2
TGCACCGCCGGGACAGGGGGCGGCTATGGCTACACCTTC
CTAGTGGGYGYTF
>NA|TRBV9|NA|TRBJ1-3
TGTGCCAGCACGGGGGATACTGGAAACACCATATATTTT
CASTGDTGNTIYF
>NA|TRBV28|NA|TRBJ2-1
TGTGCCAGCAAGGGGGGGGGAGGGGGGAATCGGAATGAGCAGTTCTTC
CASKGGGGGNRNEQFF
>TRBD1|TRBV5-1|many|TRBJ1-1
TGCGCCAGCAGCACACAGGGGATGGACACTGAAGCTTTCTTT
CASSTQGMDTEAFF
>TRBD1|TRBV7-2|many|TRBJ1-2
TGTGCCAGCAGCCTACAGGGGGCCGGCTATGGCTACACCTTC
CASSLQGAGYGYTF
>NA|TRBV5-6|many|TRBJ2-7
TGTGCCAGCAGCTTGGTGGACACGTACGAGCAGTACTTC
CASSLVDTYEQYF
>TRBD1|TRBV11-1|many|TRBJ1-5
TGTGCCAGCAGTCGAGGGACAGGCTTTGGGATTCGGGGAGGCAATCAGCCCCAGCATTTT
CASSRGTGFGIRGGNQPQHF
>NA|TRBV7-2|NA|TRBJ1-5
TGTGCCAGCAGCTCTCCCACATCAAATAGCAATCAGCCCCAGCATTTT
CASSSPTSNSNQPQHF
>TRBD1|TRBV7-2|many|TRBJ2-7
TGTGCCAGCAGCTTAAGGACAGGCTCCTACGAGCAGTACTTC
CASSLRTGSYEQYF
>TRBD1|TRBV20-1|many|TRBJ2-2
TGCAGTGCTAGCCAGTGGACAGGGAATCCGGCCGGGGAGCTGTTTTTT
CSASQWTGNPAGELFF
>NA|TRBV11-2|many|TRBJ2-5
TGTGCCAGCAGCTTACTCCGTGATCAGGGTGATACCCAGTACTTC
CASSLLRDQGDTQYF
>NA|TRBV20-1|many|TRBJ2-7
TGCAGTGCTGCGCCAGACGAGCAGTACTTC
CSAAPDEQYF
>NA|TRBV5-1|many|TRBJ2-7
TGCGCCAGCAGCTGGACTATCTCCTACGAGCAGTACTTC
CASSWTISYEQYF
>NA|TRBV7-2|many|TRBJ1-5
TGTGCCAGCAGCTTAGATACAGTACCAGCCCAGCCCCAGCATTTT
CASSLDTVPAQPQHF
>NA|TRBV7-2|few|TRBJ2-1
TGTGCCAGCAGCCTTCGGGGGTCGGCGGTCTACAATGAGCAGTTCTTC
CASSLRGSAVYNEQFF
>NA|TRBV5-1|many|TRBJ1-5
TGCGCCAGCAGTCAGGACAGCCTCAATCAGCCCCAGCATTTT
CASSQDSLNQPQHF
>NA|TRBV5-1|many|TRBJ2-2
TGCGCCAGCAGCTTCGGACGTCATAACACCGGGGAGCTGTTTTTT
CASSFGRHNTGELFF
>NA|TRBV20-1|many|TRBJ2-1
TGCAGTGCTAGAGATGGGAGCTCCTACAATGAGCAGTTCTTC
CSARDGSSYNEQFF
>TRBD1|TRBV29-1|many|TRBJ2-2
TGCAGCGTTACAGGGGGCGCGGGCGGGGAGCTGTTTTTT
CSVTGGAGGELFF
>TRBD2|TRBV4-3|many|TRBJ2-3
TGCGCCAGCAGCCAAGCGACTAGCGGGAGGGTTGGCACAGATACGCAGTATTTT
CASSQATSGRVGTDTQYF
>NA|TRBV7-9|many|TRBJ2-7
TGTGCCAGCAGCTTAGGCCAGAGCGGGTTCTCCTACGAGCAGTACTTC
CASSLGQSGFSYEQYF
>TRBD1|TRBV5-1|many|TRBJ2-5
TGCGCCAGCAGGACAGGGCAGCAAGAGACCCAGTACTTC
CASRTGQQETQYF
>NA|TRBV7-9|many|TRBJ1-2
TGTGCCAGCAGCTTTACAGGGTCCGGCTACACCTTC
CASSFTGSGYTF
>NA|TRBV18|NA|TRBJ1-5
TGTGCCAGCTCACTTCAGAACGATCAGCCCCAGCATTTC
CASSLQNDQPQHF
>NA|TRBV5-1|many|TRBJ2-3
TGCGCCAGCAGGACGGAGGCCGGCACAGATACGCAGTATTTT
CASRTEAGTDTQYF
>NA|TRBV6-1|many|TRBJ2-3
TGTGCCAGCAGTGAACAGGTAGATCGAGATACGCAGTATTTT
CASSEQVDRDTQYF
>NA|TRBV7-8|many|TRBJ2-3
TGTGCCAGCAGCTTAGACAGAGCTAGCACAGATACGCAGTATTTT
CASSLDRASTDTQYF
>NA|TRBV27|few|TRBJ1-1
TGTGCCAGCAGTCCCCTCGGACTGCCTAACACTGAAGCTTTCTTT
CASSPLGLPNTEAFF
>NA|TRBV6-1|few|TRBJ1-6
TGTGCCAGCAGTGAAGTAGTCGGGCATCCGACAGCCCTCCACTTT
CASSEVVGHPTALHF
>NA|TRBV20-1|many|TRBJ2-5
TGCAGTGCGCAAGACGGGACTCAAGAGACCCAGTACTTC
CSAQDGTQETQYF
>TRBD2|TRBV12-3/TRBV12-4|many|TRBJ2-5
TGTGCCAGCAGGTCGACTAGCGGAGAAGAGACCCAGTACTTC
CASRSTSGEETQYF
>NA|TRBV20-1|many|TRBJ2-5
TGCAGTGCTAGAGATCTTGGGCGGGACCAAGAGACCCAGTACTTC
CSARDLGRDQETQYF
>NA|TRBV28|NA|TRBJ1-6
TGTGCCAGCCCTCGGTCCCAAAACAATTCACCCCTCCACTTT
CASPRSQNNSPLHF
>NA|TRBV15|many|TRBJ1-1
TGTGCCACCAGCCGGGTCAGACAGGCGAACACTGAAGCTTTCTTT
CATSRVRQANTEAFF
>NA|TRBV12-3/TRBV12-4|many|TRBJ1-1
TGTGCCAGCAGACAGACGAGAGGGGAAGCTTTCTTT
CASRQTRGEAFF
>NA|TRBV29-1|NA|TRBJ2-2
TGCAGCGTTGTTTCTGGCGGGGAGCTGTTTTTT
CSVVSGGELFF
>NA|TRBV28|many|TRBJ1-5
TGTGCCAGCAGTTTACCGGGAAGAAGCAATCAGCCCCAGCATTTT
CASSLPGRSNQPQHF
>NA|TRBV27|many|TRBJ2-3
TGTGCCAGCATTGCATCCTGGGGCACAGATACGCAGTATTTT
CASIASWGTDTQYF
>NA|TRBV12-3/TRBV12-4|many|TRBJ2-2
TGTGCCAGCACAGACAGGCTGAACACCGGGGAGCTGTTTTTT
CASTDRLNTGELFF
>NA|TRBV29-1|many|TRBJ1-2
TGCAGCGTTGCAAGGGACCGGGCCCTTTATGGCTACACCTTC
CSVARDRALYGYTF
>NA|TRBV4-1|many|TRBJ2-7
TGCGCCAGCAGCTCCCACTACACACCGGGACAAACTAGATCCTACGAGCAGTACTTC
CASSSHYTPGQTRSYEQYF